This T cell receptor (beta chain) was sequenced during a study of lymphopenia after photon versus proton radiotherapy. TCRdb's table, derived via immunoSEQ multiplex PCR, lists solely in-frame clones and lacks some. The table has fewer than 25,000 clones, roughly 89% seen once. The CDR3 spans 16 residues. Germline V CDR1 and CDR2: LGHNA, YSLEER. J lost 8 bases, V lost 3 bases, and 9 bases had no gene match. Source: peripheral blood, taken from a patient treated with proton-based radiotherapy. This TCR was recovered from an elderly man with esophageal cancer. The rearrangement uses TRBV4-3 and TRBJ2-1; TRBD2 matches at 11 bases. CDR3 nucleotides: TGCGCCAGCAGCCAGTTAGCGGGAGGGCGTGGGGATGAGCAGTTCTTC. It translates to CASSQLAGGRGDEQFF.